The next 22 T cell receptor beta chains were all read from a single sample in a study of CD8+ T cells in alopecia areata. It was cDNA, reverse transcribed from extracted RNA, that served as the sequencing template. Method: immunoSEQ multiplex PCR; TCRdb's copy keeps in-frame clones and lacks some. The sample shows 150,000 or so clones, 47% of them seen only once. Sequences were obtained from CD4+ T cells sorted from blood. The origin of the receptors is a human donor with alopecia areata.

V is TRBV29-1 and J is TRBJ2-1, with 10 positions matching TRBD2. This CDR3 is built from 15 residues. Germline values: CDR1 SQVTM, CDR2 ANQGSEA. CDR3 DNA: TGCAGTGGGGGCCCGGGACTAGCGCAGTACAATGAGCAGTTCTTC. The encoded protein is CSGGPGLAQYNEQFF.

V and J are TRBV29-1 and TRBJ1-2, with D unresolved. V was shortened by 7 bases and J by 6 bases, with 18 bases between the two germline ends. The CDR3 spans 13 residues. Germline CDR1 and CDR2: SQVTM and ANQGSEA. The CDR3 nucleotides read TGCAGCGGACGGGAGGCAGTAAATAATGGCTACACCTTC. This translates into CSGREAVNNGYTF.

V gene TRBV29-1 combines with J gene TRBJ1-2, with TRBD1 matching over 9 bases. The CDR3 runs to 14 residues. Trimming took 7 bases from V and 3 from J; bases not matched to a gene: 9. Germline V gene sequence: CDR1 SQVTM, CDR2 ANQGSEA. CDR3 coding DNA: TGCAGCGCTCGGATCCGGGACAGGGACTATGGCTACACCTTC. It codes for CSARIRDRDYGYTF.

In this sample, this clone turned up a few times. This sequence joins TRBV7-9 and TRBJ2-2; D is uncertain. Trimming cost V 0 bases and J 4 bases, with 9 bases left between them. Germline loops: CDR1 SEHNR, CDR2 FQNEAQ (reference sequence). This CDR3 contains 15 residues. The CDR3 is CASSLARQITGELFF. The CDR3 DNA reads TGTGCCAGCAGCTTAGCGAGGCAGATCACCGGGGAGCTGTTTTTT.

This clone appeared a few times. The chain employs TRBV19 and TRBJ2-2; D gene uncertain. The CDR3 length is 11 residues. Germline assignment: CDR1 LNHDA and CDR2 SQIVND (reference sequence). V gave up 6 bases and J gave up 8 bases, with 7 bases separating them. CDR3 coding DNA: TGTGCCAGTAGATGGGCGGGGGAGCTGTTTTTT. Translation gives CASRWAGELFF. Complete variable domain (other parts from reference TRBV19 and TRBJ2-2): DGGITQSPKYLFRKEGQNVTLSCEQNLNHDAMYWYRQDPGQGLRLIYYSQIVNDFQKGDIAEGYSVSREKKESFPLTVTSAQKNPTAFYLCASRWAGELFFGEGSRLTVL.

The chain joins TRBV18 to TRBJ2-5; TRBD2 might be the D (5 bases). CDR1 is KGHSH and CDR2 is LQKENI in the germline V gene. The CDR3 covers 14 residues. Trimming left V 5 bases short and J 2 bases short, with 12 bases between. In DNA form, the CDR3 reads TGTGCCAGCTCAGACACCGGGATTCAAGAGACCCAGTACTTC. This encodes CASSDTGIQETQYF.

V and J are TRBV7-9 and TRBJ2-6, with D possibly matching TRBD1 (6 bases). The CDR3 sequence is 16 residues long. V lost 11 bases and J 4 bases, leaving 21 bases between the germline ends. The germline V gene encodes CDR1 SEHNR and CDR2 FQNEAQ (reference sequence). CDR3: CAVRLQGYSGANVLTF. In DNA, the CDR3 is TGTGCCGTCCGGTTACAGGGTTATTCAGGGGCCAACGTCCTGACTTTC.

The rearrangement joins TRBV29-1 to TRBJ1-2, with 10 positions matching TRBD1. The V segment lost 4 bases and the J segment 8 bases; nucleotides outside the gene matches: 13. CDR1 and CDR2 from the germline V gene are SQVTM and ANQGSEA. There are 15 residues in the CDR3. The CDR3 spells CSVGGTGELVRGYTF. Here the CDR3 DNA reads TGCAGCGTTGGAGGGACAGGGGAGCTCGTACGAGGCTACACCTTC.

The rearrangement links TRBV7-9 to TRBJ1-4; a possible D gene is TRBD1 (5 bases). Germline V lookup: CDR1 SEHNR, CDR2 FQNEAQ (reference sequence). The CDR3 extends over 13 amino acids. The ends were cut back, 3 bases at V and 6 bases at J, with 8 bases in the middle. The CDR3 bases are TGTGCCAGCAGCTTCTGGGGGGATGAAAAACTGTTTTTT. Its protein is CASSFWGDEKLFF.

The rearrangement links TRBV27 to TRBJ2-1, with TRBD2 identical over 7 bases. The length of the CDR3 is 15 residues. Germline CDR1 reads MNHEY; CDR2 reads SMNVEV (reference sequence). V gave up 3 bases and J gave up 4 bases; unmatched junction bases: 6. The DNA for the CDR3 is TGTGCCAGCAGTTTGGCTAGCGGTTCGTACAATGAGCAGTTCTTC. Protein: CASSLASGSYNEQFF.

CDR3 nucleotides: TGTGCCAGCAGCTTCTGGGGACAGGACGAGACCCAGTACTTC. Translating gives CASSFWGQDETQYF. The chain recombines TRBV5-5 with TRBJ2-5; TRBD1 agrees at 8 bases. Germline V gene sequence: CDR1 SGHKS, CDR2 YYEKEE (reference sequence). V gave up 2 bases and J gave up 5 bases; unmatched junction bases: 5. The CDR3 is 14 residues long. The full variable domain, rest sourced from reference TRBV5-5 and TRBJ2-5, is DAGVTQSPTHLIKTRGQQVTLRCSPISGHKSVSWYQQVLGQGPQFIFQYYEKEERGRGNFPDRFSARQFPNYSSELNVNALLLGDSALYLCASSFWGQDETQYFGPGTRLLVL.

V is TRBV23-1 and J is TRBJ2-7; 9 bases match TRBD2. TRBV23-1 is known as an ORF, though its function is uncertain. The ends lost 0 bases at V and 6 bases at J; junction bases unmatched: 6. This CDR3 has 15 residues. CDR3 loop: CASSQSWREGPEQYF. The DNA for the CDR3 is TGCGCCAGCAGTCAATCCTGGCGGGAGGGCCCCGAGCAGTACTTC.

This chain links TRBV19 with TRBJ1-2, with D possibly TRBD1 on 6 matching bases. CDR1 and CDR2 (germline): LNHDA, SQIVND (reference sequence). This CDR3 is built from 14 residues. Trimming removed 3 bases from V and 7 bases from J, with 15 bases in between. CDR3 region: CASSIRDNVGGYTF. Written as DNA, the CDR3 is TGTGCCAGTAGTATCCGGGACAACGTTGGTGGCTACACCTTC.

J is TRBJ2-7 and V is TRBV7-2; D gene ambiguous. The CDR3 is 14 amino acids. The germline V gene encodes CDR1 SGHTA and CDR2 FQGNSA. The V end was cut by 2 bases, the J end by 0 bases, with 8 bases between. The CDR3 nucleotides read TGTGCCAGCAGCTTAACGGCTTACTCCTACGAGCAGTACTTC. Translating it yields CASSLTAYSYEQYF.

This clone was detected only a few times. The gene calls are TRBV30 and TRBJ1-1; D is unclear. Looked up from germline, CDR1 is GTSNPN and CDR2 is SVGIG (reference sequence). This CDR3 contains 11 residues. Deletions cut 3 bases from V and 5 bases from J, with 7 bases between. CDR3 nucleotides: TGTGCCTGGAGGGAAAGGACTGAAGCTTTCTTT. Protein sequence: CAWRERTEAFF.

A few counts support this clone. The chain has TRBV2 and TRBJ2-5, with D hard to call. CDR1 and CDR2 (germline): SNHLY, FYNNEI. Trimming stripped 0 bases from V and 7 bases from J, with 9 bases between. This CDR3 has 13 amino acids. In DNA form, the CDR3 reads TGTGCCAGCAGTGAAGCGACCAGGCTGACCCAGTACTTC. Translating it yields CASSEATRLTQYF.

The chain couples TRBV5-1 to TRBJ2-5, with D maybe TRBD2 (6 bases). Germline assignment: CDR1 SGHRS and CDR2 YFSETQ. V was clipped by 4 bases and J by 5 bases, with 18 bases between them. The CDR3 runs 15 residues. In DNA form, the CDR3 reads TGCGCCAGCAGCCGCGCGGGAAACTGGGGTGAGACCCAGTACTTC. The encoded protein is CASSRAGNWGETQYF.

V and J are TRBV30 and TRBJ1-2; a weak D match, TRBD1 (5 bases). The germline CDR1 and CDR2 sequences are GTSNPN and SVGIG (reference sequence). The ends were cut back, 4 bases at V and 8 bases at J, with 17 bases in the middle. The CDR3 length is 13 residues. The CDR3 protein is CAWISGRAGGYTF. The CDR3 DNA follows: TGTGCCTGGATAAGCGGCAGGGCGGGGGGCTACACCTTC.

The chain combines TRBV5-6 with TRBJ2-1; D is possibly TRBD1 (6 bases). The germline CDR1 and CDR2 sequences are SGHDT and YYEEEE. The CDR3 contains 17 residues. Trimming left V 2 bases short and J 1 base short, with 16 bases between. The CDR3 sequence is CASSFSRGFPSYNEQFF. The CDR3 bases are TGTGCCAGCAGCTTCTCAAGGGGGTTCCCTTCCTACAATGAGCAGTTCTTC.

The chain couples TRBV7-9 to TRBJ1-1; maybe TRBD1 (6 bases). The CDR3 spans 13 residues. Germline loops: CDR1 SEHNR, CDR2 FQNEAQ (reference sequence). Trimming stripped 5 bases from V and 7 bases from J, with 14 bases between. CDR3 loop: CASSLRRTDEAFF. The DNA for the CDR3 is TGTGCCAGCAGCCTCCGACGGACAGATGAAGCTTTCTTT.

This clone was detected a few times. The genes are TRBV7-9 and TRBJ2-3, with D perhaps matching TRBD2 (5 bases). The germline gives CDR1 SEHNR, CDR2 FQNEAQ (reference sequence). V was trimmed by 6 bases and J by 3 bases, leaving 16 bases between them. There are 15 residues in the CDR3. The CDR3 DNA reads TGTGCCAGCAGTCGGACGTCTGGAGGAACAGATACGCAGTATTTT. Translation gives CASSRTSGGTDTQYF.

In its sample, this clone was seen once. The genes are TRBV2 and TRBJ1-1; no definite D call. The CDR3 extends over 11 amino acids. Trimming left V 5 bases short and J 8 bases short, with 9 bases between. In germline, CDR1 is SNHLY, CDR2 FYNNEI. The CDR3: CASSFRSEAFF. CDR3 coding DNA: TGTGCCAGCAGTTTCAGGTCCGAAGCTTTCTTT.